The entry below gives a single T cell receptor (beta chain) sequence along with its context. Its antigen is unidentified. The CDR3 loop spans 15 amino acids. The germline V gene has CDR1 MDHEN and CDR2 SYDVKM. V lost 2 bases, J lost 7 bases, and 18 bases lay in between. The template for TCR beta VDJ and CDR3 sequence profiling was genomic DNA. TCRdb re-called the reads with MiXCR, one entry per CDR3 protein. The table records about 130,000 distinct CDR3 sequences, 40% to 60% of them present only once. The data were taken from a study of CD8+CD57+ T cells in acquired aplastic anemia. The overall study: Sorted CD4+ and CD8+ cells yielded about 3.1 ug of DNA on average. Researchers reported that healthy donors averaged around 10 million reads for CD4+ cells.

Broader study findings: Patients and controls shared 25 to 30 CD8+ CDR3 sequences. Patients were compared with controls for CD8+ Simpson's diversity, and no significant difference emerged.

Sequenced: sorted CD4+, CD8+, or CD8+CD57+ T cells (not recorded which) from PBMCs. The receptor comes from a human donor in good health, serving as a control. The chain uses TRBV28 and TRBJ2-7, with a possible D match to TRBD1 (6 bases). The CDR3 protein is CASSLIAQGKREQYF. DNA for the CDR3: TGTGCCAGCAGTTTAATCGCACAGGGCAAAAGGGAGCAGTACTTC.